This TCR beta chain was sequenced in a study of cytomegalovirus exposure and HLA in healthy donors. Study observations and caveats: TCR beta chains numbering approximately 150 were designated cytomegalovirus-associated.

As to this clone: The target antigen is unknown.

The study ran its PCR with 60 Vbeta and 13 Jbeta primers. TCRdb keeps only in-frame clones here, not all; method: immunoSEQ multiplex PCR. The table records 60,000 to 70,000 clones, around 68% of them present only once. Unmatched junction bases numbered 4, after V lost 0 bases and J lost 6 bases. The CDR3 contains 14 residues. The V gene's germline CDR1 is ENHRY and CDR2 SYGVKD. The clonotype originates from a man aged 40-49 years in good health and CMV-seropositive. The sample consisted of PBMCs. The chain has TRBV10-3 and TRBJ2-7; 8 nucleotides align to TRBD1. The CDR3 DNA reads as TGTGCCATCAGTGAGTCGACAGGGGCCATCGAGCAGTACTTC. Translating gives CAISESTGAIEQYF.